Listed below are T cell receptor beta chains from one sample, sequenced in a study of TIL therapy for anti-PD-1-resistant metastatic lung cancer. TCRdb keeps only in-frame clones here, not all; method: immunoSEQ multiplex PCR. The sample shows about 95,000 clones, just over 65% of them seen only once. The specimen was tumor tissue, collected at baseline. The receptor source for this set is a person between 25 and 79 years old with non-small cell lung cancer. CDR3s include the opening cysteine and the closing phenylalanine or tryptophan. D genes are given only for firm matches. Some rows mark clone size as missing; the rest say once, few, many or name a class of expanded clone.

D gene | J gene | clone size | V gene | CDR3 protein | CDR3 DNA
- | TRBJ2-1 | - | TRBV5-6 | CATSIAAYNEQFF | TGTGCCACCTCAATTGCGGCATACAATGAGCAGTTCTTC
- | TRBJ2-3 | - | TRBV4-2 | CASSRPGTIDTQYF | TGTGCCAGCAGCCGCCCCGGGACCATCGATACGCAGTATTTT
- | TRBJ2-7 | once | TRBV7-2 | CASSLSQGSSYEQYF | TGTGCCAGCAGCTTATCACAGGGCAGCTCCTACGAGCAGTACTTC
TRBD2 | TRBJ2-1 | few | TRBV6-6 | CASSQRTSGSSYNEQFF | TGTGCCAGCAGTCAAAGGACTAGCGGGAGCTCCTACAATGAGCAGTTCTTC
- | TRBJ1-4 | - | TRBV27 | CASKYLGAATNEKLFF | TGTGCCAGTAAATACCTCGGGGCTGCAACTAATGAAAAACTGTTTTTT
TRBD1 | TRBJ1-1 | few | TRBV6-6 | CASRDMGQSNTEAFF | TGTGCCAGCAGAGATATGGGACAGTCGAACACTGAAGCTTTCTTT
- | TRBJ1-1 | - | TRBV19 | CASTNGAGATEAFF | TGTGCCAGTACTAATGGGGCAGGGGCGACTGAAGCTTTCTTT
- | TRBJ2-7 | many | TRBV11-3 | CASSLDAVSYEQYF | TGTGCCAGCAGCTTAGACGCGGTATCCTACGAGCAGTACTTC
- | TRBJ2-1 | - | TRBV11-3 | CASSLGGHEQFF | TGTGCCAGCAGCTTAGGGGGCCATGAGCAGTTCTTC
TRBD2 | TRBJ2-1 | - | TRBV7-7 | CASSPLAGGPQGQFF | TGTGCTAGCAGCCCTCTAGCGGGAGGGCCCCAGGGGCAGTTCTTC
TRBD2 | TRBJ2-3 | - | TRBV7-9 | CASSSPGLAGQDTQYF | TGTGCCAGCAGTTCGCCGGGACTAGCGGGTCAAGATACGCAGTATTTT
- | TRBJ2-5 | few | TRBV24-1 | CATSPFVTREFQETQYF | TGTGCCACCAGCCCTTTTGTGACCCGCGAATTCCAAGAGACCCAGTACTTC
TRBD1 | TRBJ1-2 | - | TRBV27 | CASRTGNYGYTF | TGTGCCAGCAGGACAGGGAACTATGGCTACACCTTC
- | TRBJ2-5 | - | TRBV11-1 | CASSLGFRGVETQYF | TGTGCCAGCAGCTTGGGATTTAGGGGCGTCGAGACCCAGTACTTC
TRBD2 | TRBJ2-5 | once | TRBV7-9 | CASSLMRGGPETQYF | TGTGCCAGCAGCTTAATGCGCGGGGGGCCGGAGACCCAGTACTTC
- | TRBJ1-2 | - | TRBV4-1 | CASSQGMMYSGGYTF | TGCGCCAGCAGCCAAGGAATGATGTATTCGGGGGGCTACACCTTC
- | TRBJ2-5 | - | TRBV3-1/TRBV3-2 | CASSQGSGGLKTQYF | TGTGCCAGCAGCCAAGGGTCGGGGGGCTTAAAGACCCAGTACTTC
- | TRBJ1-1 | - | TRBV11-2 | CASSLPGAREAFF | TGTGCCAGCAGCCTCCCGGGTGCAAGGGAAGCTTTCTTT
- | TRBJ2-7 | few | TRBV27 | CASSLSPGSYEQYF | TGTGCCAGCAGTTTATCCCCCGGCTCCTACGAGCAGTACTTC
- | TRBJ2-1 | few | TRBV30 | CALAENYNEQFF | TGTGCCTTAGCGGAGAACTACAATGAGCAGTTCTTC
TRBD2 | TRBJ2-7 | once | TRBV29-1 | CSVGRGSSYEQYF | TGCAGCGTGGGGAGGGGAAGCTCCTACGAGCAGTACTTC
TRBD2 | TRBJ2-2 | - | TRBV15 | CATSNGLAGELFF | TGTGCCACCAGCAATGGACTAGCCGGGGAGCTGTTTTTT
- | TRBJ1-1 | - | TRBV12-3/TRBV12-4 | CASSFRDTEAFF | TGTGCCAGCAGTTTTCGGGACACTGAAGCTTTCTTT
- | TRBJ1-5 | - | TRBV24-1 | CATNPGPNQPQHF | TGTGCCACCAACCCAGGTCCCAATCAGCCCCAGCATTTT
- | TRBJ2-5 | - | TRBV5-6 | CASSLGPPRAYQETQYF | TGTGCCAGCAGCTTGGGCCCCCCTAGGGCGTACCAAGAGACCCAGTACTTC
TRBD1 | TRBJ1-1 | - | TRBV14 | CASSPHTGGTEAFF | TGTGCCAGCAGCCCTCATACAGGGGGCACTGAAGCTTTCTTT
- | TRBJ1-1 | few | TRBV14 | CASSRQVNTEAFF | TGTGCCAGCAGCCGACAGGTCAACACTGAAGCTTTCTTT
- | TRBJ2-5 | - | TRBV27 | CASSSSWRDEETQYF | TGTGCCAGCAGTTCGTCTTGGCGGGACGAAGAGACCCAGTACTTC
TRBD1 | TRBJ2-5 | - | TRBV24-1 | CATSDFGVRGETQYF | TGTGCCACCAGTGATTTTGGAGTCAGGGGGGAGACCCAGTACTTC
- | TRBJ2-7 | - | TRBV4-2 | CASSQEAGPGEEYF | TGTGCCAGCAGCCAAGAGGCCGGTCCCGGCGAGGAGTACTTC
- | TRBJ2-1 | - | TRBV7-3 | CASSFTGPGEQFF | TGTGCCAGCAGCTTTACAGGGCCCGGAGAGCAGTTCTTC
- | TRBJ2-3 | - | TRBV18 | CASSPPGSSTDTQYF | TGTGCCAGCTCACCACCGGGATCTTCCACAGATACGCAGTATTTT
- | TRBJ1-3 | once | TRBV6-2/TRBV6-3 | CASSFGHTIYF | TGTGCCAGCAGTTTTGGCCACACCATATATTTT
TRBD2 | TRBJ2-7 | - | TRBV5-4 | CASSSTEASGSNEQYF | TGTGCCAGCAGCTCTACTGAGGCTAGCGGGAGCAACGAGCAGTACTTC
- | TRBJ1-2 | - | TRBV6-5 | CASRADLNYGYTF | TGTGCCTCCAGGGCAGATCTTAATTATGGCTACACCTTC
- | TRBJ2-7 | - | TRBV27 | CASSLQASISYEQYF | TGTGCCAGCAGTTTACAGGCTAGTATCTCCTACGAGCAGTACTTC
- | TRBJ1-4 | - | TRBV4-3 | CASSQDKRLDEKLFF | TGCGCCAGCAGCCAAGATAAGAGGTTAGATGAAAAACTGTTTTTT
TRBD2 | TRBJ2-5 | - | TRBV18 | CASSPGLAGVGETQYF | TGTGCCAGCTCACCAGGACTAGCGGGAGTAGGAGAGACCCAGTACTTC
- | TRBJ1-2 | once | TRBV6-5 | CASSLDRAYGYTF | TGTGCCAGCAGTCTCGACAGAGCCTATGGCTACACCTTC
- | TRBJ2-6 | - | TRBV27 | CASSFRTDSGANVLTF | TGTGCCAGCAGTTTCCGGACGGACTCTGGGGCCAACGTCCTGACTTTC
- | TRBJ1-6 | - | TRBV7-8 | CATGRLNSPLHF | TGCGCCACAGGACGGCTGAATTCACCCCTCCACTTT
- | TRBJ2-7 | - | TRBV4-3 | CASSQEGAGTYEQYF | TGCGCCAGCAGCCAAGAGGGGGCGGGGACCTACGAGCAGTACTTC
- | TRBJ1-2 | - | TRBV5-6 | CASSLGPLGFTF | TGTGCCAGCAGCTTAGGACCGCTCGGCTTCACCTTC
TRBD2 | TRBJ2-1 | many | TRBV5-1 | CASKKRDWNEQFF | TGCGCCAGCAAGAAGCGGGATTGGAATGAGCAGTTCTTC
- | TRBJ1-1 | - | TRBV6-5 | CASSYWGNTEAFF | TGTGCCAGCAGTTATTGGGGAAACACTGAAGCTTTCTTT
- | TRBJ2-5 | - | TRBV30 | CAWGTGAPGAQYF | TGTGCCTGGGGAACCGGGGCCCCTGGGGCCCAGTACTTC
TRBD2 | TRBJ2-3 | few | TRBV4-2 | CASSQGRGGLTDTQYF | TGTGCCAGCAGCCAAGGGCGGGGGGGCCTTACAGATACGCAGTATTTT